This TCR beta chain was captured in a study of cytomegalovirus exposure and HLA in healthy donors. As for the study in general: The roughly 120 validation repertoires were reported in a later analysis to have been generated on the same platform as the roughly 670 first-cohort repertoires.

This CDR3 comprises 15 residues. CDR1 and CDR2 (germline): MNHNS, SASEGT. The V end lost 3 bases, the J end lost 2 bases, and 11 bases lay between the germline ends. Comment on this clone: Its antigen remains unidentified.

Overall study results and limits: Most observed TCR sequences were rare, whereas some public TCRs were detected in many donors. The study flagged about 150 TCR beta chains as cytomegalovirus-associated. The classifier was said to identify cytomegalovirus status with high specificity and sensitivity.

Using immunoSEQ multiplex PCR, the repertoire was profiled, and TCRdb retains in-frame clones only, with some absent. The data show more than 85,000 clones, 70% to 90% seen once. The source of this sequence is a young woman in good health and CMV-seropositive. Source material: PBMCs. The chain is built from TRBV6-1 and TRBJ1-3; unclear D gene. The CDR3 loop reads CASSEAGRAGNTIYF. The CDR3 bases are TGTGCCAGCAGTGAGGCGGGAAGGGCTGGAAACACCATATATTTT.